The clone carrying this T cell receptor (beta chain) was counted many times. This specimen belongs to a study of regulatory T cells in long-lasting Graves disease. As for the study in general: New Graves' disease cases had less than 3 months of antithyroid drugs.

Libraries of TCR beta came from iRepertoire HTBI primers plus Arm-PCR of CDR3 regions. TCRdb re-analysed the multiplex PCR reads in MiXCR, keeping a single row per CDR3 protein. The profile shows under 800,000 distinct CDR3 sequences, about 15% of them singletons. The time point denotes: newly diagnosed GD, antithyroid drugs for less than 3 months. Extracted RNA from PBMCs served as the source of the TCR library. The patient group derived from an endocrinology department in Xi'an, China. V shed 0 bases and J shed 2 bases, with 15 bases lying between them. Germline V lookup: CDR1 SGHRS, CDR2 YFSETQ. The CDR3 loop spans 17 amino acids. These sequences were also reported in another study, on T cells in Graves' hyperthyroidism and ophthalmopathy. Per that paper: These patients, aged 18 to 65, had recently diagnosed hyperthyroidism lasting under 2 months. Separation of ophthalmopathy from stable hyperthyroidism was achieved by a 13 V-J model.

This TCR came from a woman aged 30 to 39 with Graves disease. The sample was peripheral blood mononuclear cells (PBMCs), taken at new diagnosis, from a patient treated with antithyroid drugs. The chain recombines TRBV5-1 with TRBJ2-1, with D tentatively TRBD1 or TRBD2 (5 bases each). The CDR3 nucleotides are TGCGCCAGCAGCTTGGGCCCTGTTGGGGGTCCCTACAATGAGCAGTTCTTC. This sequence encodes CASSLGPVGGPYNEQFF.